This T cell receptor beta chain was identified during a study of regulatory T cells in long-lasting Graves disease. Points from the study as a whole: Persistent patients had more shared public clonotypes (about 2,800) than new patients (966).

Combining iRepertoire HTBI primers with Arm-PCR of CDR3 regions, the authors built TCR beta libraries. Each CDR3 protein is one row after TCRdb ran MiXCR on the multiplex PCR reads. The sample has approximately 310,000 distinct CDR3 sequences, over 15% seen once; the top ten hold approximately 35%. The CDR3 covers 12 residues. The germline V gene has CDR1 MDHEN and CDR2 SYDVKM. The V and J ends lost 11 bases and 1 base respectively, with 11 bases between them. This clonotype has at least ten counts. Its antigen is not identified. Time point meaning: newly diagnosed GD, antithyroid drugs for less than 3 months. PBMC RNA was the source of the TCR library.

This specimen consisted of peripheral blood mononuclear cells (PBMCs), obtained at new diagnosis, from a patient treated with antithyroid drugs. The clonotype originates from a female donor with Graves disease. The chain links TRBV28 to TRBJ1-1; no clear D. The CDR3 loop is CALGGGNTEAFF. In nucleotides, the CDR3 is TGTGCCTTGGGCGGAGGGAACACTGAAGCTTTCTTT. Full variable domain (missing parts from reference TRBV28 and TRBJ1-1): DVKVTQSSRYLVKRTGEKVFLECVQDMDHENMFWYRQDPGLGLRLIYFSYDVKMKEKGDIPEGYSVSREKKERFSLILESASTNQTSMYLCALGGGNTEAFFGQGTRLTVV.